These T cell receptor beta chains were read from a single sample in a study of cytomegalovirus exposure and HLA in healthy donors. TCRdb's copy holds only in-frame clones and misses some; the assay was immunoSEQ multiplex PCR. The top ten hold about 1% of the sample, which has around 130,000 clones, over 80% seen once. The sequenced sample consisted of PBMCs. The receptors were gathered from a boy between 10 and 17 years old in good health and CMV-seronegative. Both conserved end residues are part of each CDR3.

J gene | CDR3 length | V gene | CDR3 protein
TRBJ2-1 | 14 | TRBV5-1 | CASSLDGRGDEQFF
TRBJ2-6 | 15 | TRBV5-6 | CASSRDWSGANVLTF
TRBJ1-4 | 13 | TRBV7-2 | CASSPTVGEKLFF
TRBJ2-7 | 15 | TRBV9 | CASSVGEVYSYEQYF
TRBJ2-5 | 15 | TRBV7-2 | CASSLTPEGGETQYF
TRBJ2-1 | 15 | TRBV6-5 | CASRPLAGGGNEQFF
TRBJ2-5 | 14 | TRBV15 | CATSSRTGRETQYF
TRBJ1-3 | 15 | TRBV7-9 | CASDGFGNSGNTIYF
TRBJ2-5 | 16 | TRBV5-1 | CASSLGLAGALETQYF
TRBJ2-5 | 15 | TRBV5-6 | CASRRLTSDQETQYF